This paragraph covers one T cell receptor beta chain sequence. Its specificity is not known. The data were obtained in a study of T cell responses to AZD1222 COVID-19 vaccine. V was pared by 6 bases and J by 2 bases, with 19 bases between. CDR1 is LNHDA, CDR2 SQIVND, per germline (reference sequence). This CDR3 is built from 16 residues. Profiled with immunoSEQ multiplex PCR; TCRdb holds only in-frame clones, not every one. The data hold 95,000 or so clones, with more than 85% observed a single time. General study points: The number of AZD1222 recipients seropositive at baseline was only five to seven. Possibly, clonal diversity was underestimated; donors were largely white British and included more females.

It was second doses at about 4 or about 12 weeks that were pooled. The material was peripheral blood, obtained 28 days after the second AZD1222 dose. This TCR derives from an adult who received the AZD1222 COVID-19 vaccine. The chain has TRBV19 and TRBJ1-2; the D gene is possibly TRBD1 (5 bases). The CDR3, as DNA: TGTGCCAGTAGGAATTATCAAGTACAGGCGAACTATGGCTACACCTTC. Protein product: CASRNYQVQANYGYTF. Together with reference TRBV19 and TRBJ1-2, the CDR3 gives the full variable domain: DGGITQSPKYLFRKEGQNVTLSCEQNLNHDAMYWYRQDPGQGLRLIYYSQIVNDFQKGDIAEGYSVSREKKESFPLTVTSAQKNPTAFYLCASRNYQVQANYGYTFGSGTRLTVV.